The clone carrying this T cell receptor (beta chain) has a handful of counts. This sample is part of a study of blood T cells in healthy people across ages. The use of a sample-barcoded 5' primer and a J-beta primer mix characterized a second PCR of about 7 to 12 cycles. Via MiXCR, TCRdb re-called the 5' RACE reads, giving one row per CDR3 protein. Of 650,000 to 950,000 distinct CDR3 sequences listed, 40% to 50% are singletons. The specimen was blood. The receptor's source is a man in his sixties in good health.

The chain's CDR3 is CAIGDNSYEQYF. The CDR3 DNA reads TGTGCCATTGGGGACAACTCCTACGAGCAGTACTTC. The rearrangement uses TRBV10-3 and TRBJ2-7; possible D gene TRBD1, 6 bases. Germline V gene data show CDR1 as ENHRY and CDR2 as SYGVKD. The CDR3 extends over 12 amino acids. The V and J ends lost 9 bases and 0 bases respectively, with 9 bases between them.